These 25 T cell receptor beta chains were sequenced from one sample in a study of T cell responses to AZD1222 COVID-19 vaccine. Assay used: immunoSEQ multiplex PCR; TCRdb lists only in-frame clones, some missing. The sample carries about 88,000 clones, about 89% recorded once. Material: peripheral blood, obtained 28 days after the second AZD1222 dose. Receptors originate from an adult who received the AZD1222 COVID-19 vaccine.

The CDR3 DNA reads TGTGCCTGTGGGACAGCCCTTAATGAAAAACTGTTTTTT. Translated, it gives CACGTALNEKLFF. This rearrangement joins TRBV30 to TRBJ1-4, with 7 bases lining up with TRBD1. There are 13 residues in the CDR3. CDR1 and CDR2 (germline): GTSNPN, SVGIG (reference sequence). Trimming took 6 bases from V and 4 from J; bases not matched to a gene: 5.

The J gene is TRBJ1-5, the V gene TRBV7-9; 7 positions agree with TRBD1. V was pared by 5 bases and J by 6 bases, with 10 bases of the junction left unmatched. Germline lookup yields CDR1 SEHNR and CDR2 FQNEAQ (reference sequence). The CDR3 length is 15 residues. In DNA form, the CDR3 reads TGTGCCAGCAGCCGAGGAGGGGGCGCGGGTCAGCCCCAGCATTTT. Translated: CASSRGGGAGQPQHF.

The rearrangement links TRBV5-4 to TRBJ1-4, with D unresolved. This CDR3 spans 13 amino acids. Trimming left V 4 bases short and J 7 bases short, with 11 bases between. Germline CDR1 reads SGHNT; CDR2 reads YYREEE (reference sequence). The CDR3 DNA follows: TGTGCCAGCAGCACGATAACAAGTGAAAAACTGTTTTTT. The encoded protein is CASSTITSEKLFF.

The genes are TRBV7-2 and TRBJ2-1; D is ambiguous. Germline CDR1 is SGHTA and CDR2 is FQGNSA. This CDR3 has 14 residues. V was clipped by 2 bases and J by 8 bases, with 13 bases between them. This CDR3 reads CASSLQSGADEQFF. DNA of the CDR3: TGTGCCAGCAGCTTACAGTCAGGAGCCGATGAGCAGTTCTTC.

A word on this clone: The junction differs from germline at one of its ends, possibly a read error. CDR3 loop: CASCLGGGPGARGETQYF. In nucleotides, the CDR3 is TGCGCCAGCTGCTTGGGGGGGGGACCGGGGGCCAGGGGAGAGACCCAGTACTTC. The chain has TRBV5-1 and TRBJ2-5; D is possibly TRBD2 (7 bases). Germline loops: CDR1 SGHRS, CDR2 YFSETQ. This CDR3 is 18 amino acids long.

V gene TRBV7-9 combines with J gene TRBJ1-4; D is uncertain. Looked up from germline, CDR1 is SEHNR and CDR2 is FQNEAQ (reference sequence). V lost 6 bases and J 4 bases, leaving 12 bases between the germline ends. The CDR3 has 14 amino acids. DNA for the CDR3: TGTGCCAGCAGTCTGACGGGGAGTAATGAAAAACTGTTTTTT. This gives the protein CASSLTGSNEKLFF.

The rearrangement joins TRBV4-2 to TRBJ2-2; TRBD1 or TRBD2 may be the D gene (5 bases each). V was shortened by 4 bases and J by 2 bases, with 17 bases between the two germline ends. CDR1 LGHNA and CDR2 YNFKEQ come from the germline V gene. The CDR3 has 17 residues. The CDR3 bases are TGTGCCAGCAGCCTGCGCCCGGGGCAGGGAAACACCGGGGAGCTGTTTTTT. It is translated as CASSLRPGQGNTGELFF.

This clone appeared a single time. CDR3 sequence reads: CASSRQFGETQYF. The CDR3 DNA follows: TGTGCCAGCAGCAGACAGTTTGGGGAGACCCAGTACTTC. The chain uses TRBV27 and TRBJ2-5; TRBD1 is a possible D gene (5 bases). The CDR3 extends over 13 amino acids. The V gene lost 6 bases and the J gene lost 5 bases, with 13 bases spanning the gap. Germline lookup yields CDR1 MNHEY and CDR2 SMNVEV (reference sequence).

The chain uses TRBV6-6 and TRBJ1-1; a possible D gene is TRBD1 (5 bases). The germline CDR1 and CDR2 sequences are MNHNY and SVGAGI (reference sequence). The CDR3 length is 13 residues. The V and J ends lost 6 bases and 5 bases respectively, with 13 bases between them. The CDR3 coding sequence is TGTGCCAGCAGCACAGACGGGGGAACTGAAGCTTTCTTT. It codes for CASSTDGGTEAFF.

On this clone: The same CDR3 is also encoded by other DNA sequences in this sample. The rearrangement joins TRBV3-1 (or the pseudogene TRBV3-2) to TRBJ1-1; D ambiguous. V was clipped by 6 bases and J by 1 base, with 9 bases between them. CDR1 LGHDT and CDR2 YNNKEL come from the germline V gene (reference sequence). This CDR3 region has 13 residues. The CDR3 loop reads CASSLGRNTEAFF. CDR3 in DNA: TGTGCCAGCAGTCTAGGGAGGAACACTGAAGCTTTCTTT.

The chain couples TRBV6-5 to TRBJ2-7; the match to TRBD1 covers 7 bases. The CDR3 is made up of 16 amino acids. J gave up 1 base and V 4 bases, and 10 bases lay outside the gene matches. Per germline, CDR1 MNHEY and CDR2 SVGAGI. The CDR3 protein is CASSLAGTALSYEQYF. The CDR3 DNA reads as TGTGCCAGCAGTTTAGCCGGGACAGCATTATCCTACGAGCAGTACTTC.

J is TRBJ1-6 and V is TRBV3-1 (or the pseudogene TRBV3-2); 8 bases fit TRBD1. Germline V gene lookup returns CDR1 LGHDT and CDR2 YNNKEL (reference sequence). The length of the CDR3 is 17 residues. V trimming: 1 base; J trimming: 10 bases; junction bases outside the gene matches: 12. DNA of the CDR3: TGTGCCAGCAGCCAAGCGGACAGGGCCCTTTCGGGATCACCCCTCCACTTT. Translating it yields CASSQADRALSGSPLHF.

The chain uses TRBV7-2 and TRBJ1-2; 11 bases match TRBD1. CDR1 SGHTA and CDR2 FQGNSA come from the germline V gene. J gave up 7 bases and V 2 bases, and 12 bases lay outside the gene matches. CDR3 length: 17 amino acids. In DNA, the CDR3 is TGTGCCAGCAGCTTACCGTCACGAGGGACAGGGGGTGGTGGCTACACCTTC. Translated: CASSLPSRGTGGGGYTF.

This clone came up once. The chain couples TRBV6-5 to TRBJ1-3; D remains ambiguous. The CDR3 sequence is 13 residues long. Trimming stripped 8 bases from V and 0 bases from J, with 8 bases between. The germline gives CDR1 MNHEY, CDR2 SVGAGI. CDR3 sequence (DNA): TGTGCCAGCCTAGCCAACTCTGGAAACACCATATATTTT. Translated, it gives CASLANSGNTIYF.

The CDR3 DNA reads TGTGCCAGCTCACCACCGTCGACGGGTCAGATGTTTTTT. Its protein is CASSPPSTGQMFF. V gene TRBV18 combines with J gene TRBJ2-2; unclear D gene. V was clipped by 0 bases and J by 15 bases, with 14 bases between them. CDR1 is KGHSH, CDR2 LQKENI, per germline. The CDR3 has 13 amino acids.

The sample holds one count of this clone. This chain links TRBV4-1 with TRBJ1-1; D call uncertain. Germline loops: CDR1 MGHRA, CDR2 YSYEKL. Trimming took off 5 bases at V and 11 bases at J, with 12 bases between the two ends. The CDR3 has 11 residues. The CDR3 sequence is CASSYGRWAFF. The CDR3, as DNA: TGCGCCAGCAGCTACGGACGGTGGGCTTTCTTT.

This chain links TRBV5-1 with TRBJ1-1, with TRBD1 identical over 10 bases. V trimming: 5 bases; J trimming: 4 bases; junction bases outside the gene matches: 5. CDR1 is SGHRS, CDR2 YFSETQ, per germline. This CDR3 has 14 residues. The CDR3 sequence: CASSSDRGRTEAFF. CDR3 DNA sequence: TGCGCCAGCAGTTCTGACAGGGGGCGCACTGAAGCTTTCTTT. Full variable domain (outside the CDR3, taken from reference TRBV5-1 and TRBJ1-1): KAGVTQTPRYLIKTRGQQVTLSCSPISGHRSVSWYQQTPGQGLQFLFEYFSETQRNKGNFPGRFSGRQFSNSRSEMNVSTLELGDSALYLCASSSDRGRTEAFFGQGTRLTVV.

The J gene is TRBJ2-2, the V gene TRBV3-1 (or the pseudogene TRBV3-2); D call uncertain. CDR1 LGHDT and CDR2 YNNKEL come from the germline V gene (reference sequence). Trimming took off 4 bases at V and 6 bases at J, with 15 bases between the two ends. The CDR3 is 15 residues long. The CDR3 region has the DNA TGTGCCAGCAGCCGGTTGGGCCCGGTAGCCGGGGAGCTGTTTTTT. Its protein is CASSRLGPVAGELFF.

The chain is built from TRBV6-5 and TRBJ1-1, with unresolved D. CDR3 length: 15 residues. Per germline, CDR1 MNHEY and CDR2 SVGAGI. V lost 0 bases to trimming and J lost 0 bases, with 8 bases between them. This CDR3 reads CASSYSFIVNTEAFF. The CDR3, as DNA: TGTGCCAGCAGTTACTCGTTCATAGTGAACACTGAAGCTTTCTTT.

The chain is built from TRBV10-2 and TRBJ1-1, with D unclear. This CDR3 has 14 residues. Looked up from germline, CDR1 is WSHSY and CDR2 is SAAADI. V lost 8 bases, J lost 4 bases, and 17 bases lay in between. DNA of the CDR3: TGCGCCAGCGTCGGTGTGGGCGGGTTCACTGAAGCTTTCTTT. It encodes CASVGVGGFTEAFF.

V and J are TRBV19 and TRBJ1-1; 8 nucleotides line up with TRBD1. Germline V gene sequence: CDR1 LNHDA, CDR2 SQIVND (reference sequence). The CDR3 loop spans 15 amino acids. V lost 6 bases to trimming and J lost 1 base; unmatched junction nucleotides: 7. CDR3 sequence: CASRDRANPNTEAFF. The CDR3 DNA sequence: TGTGCCAGTAGGGACAGGGCCAATCCGAACACTGAAGCTTTCTTT.

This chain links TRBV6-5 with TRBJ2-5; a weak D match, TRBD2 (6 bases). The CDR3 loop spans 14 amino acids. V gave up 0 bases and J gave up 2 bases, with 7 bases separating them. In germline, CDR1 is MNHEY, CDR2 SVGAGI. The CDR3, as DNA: TGTGCCAGCAGTTACTCTGGGGGGCAAGAGACCCAGTACTTC. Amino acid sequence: CASSYSGGQETQYF.

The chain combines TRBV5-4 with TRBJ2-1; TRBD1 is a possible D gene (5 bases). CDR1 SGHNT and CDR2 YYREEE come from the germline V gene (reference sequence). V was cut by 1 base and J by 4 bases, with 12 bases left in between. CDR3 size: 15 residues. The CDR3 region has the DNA TGTGCCAGCAGCTTGCGGCAGGGAAATTACAATGAGCAGTTCTTC. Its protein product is CASSLRQGNYNEQFF.

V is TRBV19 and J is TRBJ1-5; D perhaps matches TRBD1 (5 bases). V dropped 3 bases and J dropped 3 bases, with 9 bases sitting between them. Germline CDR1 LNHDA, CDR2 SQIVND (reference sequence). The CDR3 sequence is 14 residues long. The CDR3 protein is CASSIVGVNQPQHF. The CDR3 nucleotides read TGTGCCAGTAGTATCGTGGGGGTCAATCAGCCCCAGCATTTT.

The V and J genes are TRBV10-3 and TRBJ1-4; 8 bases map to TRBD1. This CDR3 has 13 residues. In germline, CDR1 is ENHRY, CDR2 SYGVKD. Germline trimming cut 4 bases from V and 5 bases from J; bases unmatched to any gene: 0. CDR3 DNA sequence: TGTGCCATCAGTGGGACAGGGAATGAAAAACTGTTTTTT. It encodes CAISGTGNEKLFF.